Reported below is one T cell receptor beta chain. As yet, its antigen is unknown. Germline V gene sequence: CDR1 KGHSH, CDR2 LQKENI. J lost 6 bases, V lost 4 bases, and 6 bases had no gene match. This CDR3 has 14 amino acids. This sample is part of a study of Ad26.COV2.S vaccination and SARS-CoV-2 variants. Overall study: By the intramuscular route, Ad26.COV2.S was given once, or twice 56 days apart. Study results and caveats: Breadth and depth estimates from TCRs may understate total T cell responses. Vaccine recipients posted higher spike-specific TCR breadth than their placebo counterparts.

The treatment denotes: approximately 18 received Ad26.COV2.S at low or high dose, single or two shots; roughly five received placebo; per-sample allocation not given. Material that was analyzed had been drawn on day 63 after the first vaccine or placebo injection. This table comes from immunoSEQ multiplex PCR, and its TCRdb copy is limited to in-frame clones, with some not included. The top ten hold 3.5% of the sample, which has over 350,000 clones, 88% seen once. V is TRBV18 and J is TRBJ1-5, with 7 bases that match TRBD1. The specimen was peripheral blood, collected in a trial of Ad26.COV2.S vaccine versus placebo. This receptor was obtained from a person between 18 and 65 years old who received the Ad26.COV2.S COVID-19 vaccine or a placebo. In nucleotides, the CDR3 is TGTGCCAGCTCACTTGACAGGGAAGGTCAGCCCCAGCATTTT. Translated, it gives CASSLDREGQPQHF.